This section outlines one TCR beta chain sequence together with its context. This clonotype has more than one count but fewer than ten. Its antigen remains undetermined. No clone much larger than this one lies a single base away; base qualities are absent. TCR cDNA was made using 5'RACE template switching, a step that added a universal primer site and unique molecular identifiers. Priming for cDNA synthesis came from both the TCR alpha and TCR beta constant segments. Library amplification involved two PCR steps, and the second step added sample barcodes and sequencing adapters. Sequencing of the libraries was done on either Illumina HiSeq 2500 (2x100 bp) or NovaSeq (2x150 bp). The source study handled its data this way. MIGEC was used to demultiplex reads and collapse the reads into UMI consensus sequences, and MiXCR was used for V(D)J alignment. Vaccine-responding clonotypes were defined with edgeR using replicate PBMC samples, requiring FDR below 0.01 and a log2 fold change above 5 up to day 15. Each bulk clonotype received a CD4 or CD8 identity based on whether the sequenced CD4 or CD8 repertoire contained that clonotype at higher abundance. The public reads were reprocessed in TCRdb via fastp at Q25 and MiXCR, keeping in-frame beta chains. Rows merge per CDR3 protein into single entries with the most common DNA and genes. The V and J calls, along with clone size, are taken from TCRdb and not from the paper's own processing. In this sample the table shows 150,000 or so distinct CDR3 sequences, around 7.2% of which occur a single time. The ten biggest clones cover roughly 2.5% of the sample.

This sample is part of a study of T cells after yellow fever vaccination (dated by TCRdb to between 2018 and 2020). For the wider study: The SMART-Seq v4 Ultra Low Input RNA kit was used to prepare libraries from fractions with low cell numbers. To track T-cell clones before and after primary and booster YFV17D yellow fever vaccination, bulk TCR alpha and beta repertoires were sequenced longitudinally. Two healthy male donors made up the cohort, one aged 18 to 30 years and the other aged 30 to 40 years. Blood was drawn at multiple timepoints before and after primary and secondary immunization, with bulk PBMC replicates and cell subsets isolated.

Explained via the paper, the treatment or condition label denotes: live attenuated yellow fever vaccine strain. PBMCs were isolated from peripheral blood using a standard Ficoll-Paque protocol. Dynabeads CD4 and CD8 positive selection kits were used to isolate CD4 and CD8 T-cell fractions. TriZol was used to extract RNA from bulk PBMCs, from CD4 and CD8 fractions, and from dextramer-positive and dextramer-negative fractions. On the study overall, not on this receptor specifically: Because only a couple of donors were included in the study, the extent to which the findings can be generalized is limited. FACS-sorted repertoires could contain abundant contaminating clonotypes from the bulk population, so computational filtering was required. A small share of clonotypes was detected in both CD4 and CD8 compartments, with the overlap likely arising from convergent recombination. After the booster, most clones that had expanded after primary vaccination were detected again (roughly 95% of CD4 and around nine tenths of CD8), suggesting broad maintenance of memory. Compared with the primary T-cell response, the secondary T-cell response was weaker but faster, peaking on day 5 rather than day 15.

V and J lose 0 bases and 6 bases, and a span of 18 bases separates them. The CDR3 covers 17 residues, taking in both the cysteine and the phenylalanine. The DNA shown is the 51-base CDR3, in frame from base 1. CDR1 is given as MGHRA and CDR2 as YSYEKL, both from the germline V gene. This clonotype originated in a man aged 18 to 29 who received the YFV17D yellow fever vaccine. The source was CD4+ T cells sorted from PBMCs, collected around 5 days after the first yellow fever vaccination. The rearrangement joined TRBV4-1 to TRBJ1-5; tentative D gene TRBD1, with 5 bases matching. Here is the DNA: TGCGCCAGCAGCCAAGATCCAAAGGGAGGGGTTCGTCAGCCCCAGCATTTT. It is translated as CASSQDPKGGVRQPQHF.